This TCR beta chain was identified in a study of blood T cell repertoires in COVID-19. Followed longitudinally, the Seattle patients had been enrolled during active infection. This clone was found once. The authors' processing: Reference gene primer amplification in the assay estimated nucleated cell counts. Some clones are missing from TCRdb's copy, which holds only in-frame ones; the method was immunoSEQ multiplex PCR. That table gives V, J and clone size, and the DNA gave D and trimming. The sample has under 200,000 clones, around four fifths seen once; the top ten hold 0.95%. The V gene end was trimmed by 1 base and the J gene end by 2 bases; junction bases not matched to a gene: 4. The CDR3 loop spans 15 amino acids. Germline V gene sequence: CDR1 SGHTA, CDR2 FQGNSA.

The source material was peripheral blood. The V and J genes are TRBV7-2 and TRBJ1-2, with 7 bases that match TRBD1. The sequence came from a man aged 60 to 69 with COVID-19, enrolled during active disease. The CDR3: CASSLDRGWNYGYTF. In DNA, the CDR3 is TGTGCCAGCAGCTTAGACAGGGGTTGGAACTATGGCTACACCTTC.